The sequence of this T cell receptor (beta chain) was determined in a study of OX40 agonist ivuxolimab in advanced cancers. Study in general: The drug used for patients, ivuxolimab, was an agonistic anti-OX40 (CD134) antibody. Participants, 70% to 90% male, averaged about 59 years of age, ranging from roughly 20 to 80. Overall study findings and caveats: Clonal expansion by week 6 occurred in CD4+ and CD8+ blood T cells (at 0.1 to 3.0 mg/kg).

This CDR3 has 15 amino acids. The J segment lost 2 bases and the V segment lost 6 bases, leaving 6 bases of the junction unmatched. CDR1 SNHLY and CDR2 FYNNEI come from the germline V gene. As to this clone: The antigen is not known.

Profiling relied on immunoSEQ multiplex PCR, and the TCRdb table lists in-frame clones only, not all of them. The table records 70,000 to 95,000 clones, less than 90% of them present only once. This TCR was sampled from an adult with an advanced solid tumor such as melanoma, head and neck, liver or kidney cancer. The V gene is TRBV2, the J gene TRBJ2-3; TRBD1 matches at 9 bases. Sequences were derived from CD4+ or CD8+ T cells sorted from blood, sampled in a trial of the OX40 agonist ivuxolimab. The CDR3 is CASRGQGLSTDTQYF. The DNA for the CDR3 is TGTGCCAGCAGGGGACAGGGCCTTTCCACAGATACGCAGTATTTT. The full variable domain, completed using reference TRBV2 and TRBJ2-3, is EPEVTQTPSHQVTQMGQEVILRCVPISNHLYFYWYRQILGQKVEFLVSFYNNEISEKSEIFDDQFSVERPDGSNFTLKIRSTKLEDSAMYFCASRGQGLSTDTQYFGPGTRLTVL.